The rows below give T cell receptor beta chains drawn from one sample of a study of PD-1 blockade in mismatch repair-deficient tumors. Profiling relied on immunoSEQ multiplex PCR, and the TCRdb table lists in-frame clones only, not all of them. Among about 63,000 clones, more than 70% were seen once, and the ten largest hold 14%. This material consisted of peripheral blood, taken 52 weeks after starting pembrolizumab. These receptors were obtained from an adult with mismatch repair-deficient cancer. Both conserved end residues are part of each CDR3. The order of the fields is V gene, J gene, D gene, clone size, CDR3 DNA, CDR3 protein. The D gene is left open where the match is weak. The size field is filled for only some rows; it gives once, few, many or a size class.

v_call: TRBV28; j_call: TRBJ2-7; d_call: NA; clone_size: NA; cdr3_nt: TGTGCCAGCAGTGGGGGGACATCGCTCAGGCTCTACGAGCAGTACTTC; cdr3_aa: CASSGGTSLRLYEQYF
v_call: TRBV15; j_call: TRBJ1-1; d_call: NA; clone_size: NA; cdr3_nt: TGTGCCACCAGCAGAGTCTCCCCCTTAGGGCGGACCACTGAAGCTTTCTTT; cdr3_aa: CATSRVSPLGRTTEAFF
v_call: TRBV11-2; j_call: TRBJ2-3; d_call: NA; clone_size: NA; cdr3_nt: TGTGCCAGCAGCTTACCCTCGCCGGGACGAAACCCTACGCAGTATTTT; cdr3_aa: CASSLPSPGRNPTQYF
v_call: TRBV5-8; j_call: TRBJ1-5; d_call: TRBD1; clone_size: NA; cdr3_nt: TGTGCCAGGACAGGGTCTGATCAGCCCCAGCATTTT; cdr3_aa: CARTGSDQPQHF
v_call: TRBV9; j_call: TRBJ2-7; d_call: NA; clone_size: NA; cdr3_nt: TGTGCCAGCAGCGTAGAGTACGATTCCTACGAGCAGTACTTC; cdr3_aa: CASSVEYDSYEQYF
v_call: TRBV6-5; j_call: TRBJ2-1; d_call: TRBD2; clone_size: NA; cdr3_nt: TGTGCCAGCAGTCATCTAGCGGGAGGGTACAATGAGCAGTTCTTC; cdr3_aa: CASSHLAGGYNEQFF
v_call: TRBV19; j_call: TRBJ2-7; d_call: TRBD1; clone_size: NA; cdr3_nt: TGTGCCAGTAGCCCCGACAGGGAAACCGACGAGCAGTACTTC; cdr3_aa: CASSPDRETDEQYF
v_call: TRBV7-9; j_call: TRBJ2-7; d_call: TRBD1; clone_size: NA; cdr3_nt: TGTGCCAGCAGCTTAGTGGACAGGGGAGGATACGAGCAGTACTTC; cdr3_aa: CASSLVDRGGYEQYF
v_call: TRBV11-3; j_call: TRBJ2-1; d_call: TRBD2; clone_size: NA; cdr3_nt: TGTGCCAGCAGTTCCCGGACTAGCGGGAGTTGGTCCTACAATGAGCAGTTCTTC; cdr3_aa: CASSSRTSGSWSYNEQFF
v_call: TRBV6-6; j_call: TRBJ1-1; d_call: NA; clone_size: NA; cdr3_nt: TGTGCCAGCAGTTACACGAGAGGAATAAACACTGAAGCTTTCTTT; cdr3_aa: CASSYTRGINTEAFF
v_call: TRBV15; j_call: TRBJ2-1; d_call: NA; clone_size: NA; cdr3_nt: TGTGCCACCAGCAGAGACAAGGGGGGCGCGGGTAATGAGCAGTTCTTC; cdr3_aa: CATSRDKGGAGNEQFF
v_call: TRBV6-6; j_call: TRBJ1-5; d_call: NA; clone_size: NA; cdr3_nt: TGTGCCAGCAGATCATACGGGGGGGGTGGCAATCAGCCCCAGCATTTT; cdr3_aa: CASRSYGGGGNQPQHF
v_call: TRBV4-3; j_call: TRBJ2-3; d_call: NA; clone_size: NA; cdr3_nt: TGCGCCAGCAGCCAAGAAGGTTCGCAGGGGCGGGCAGATACGCAGTATTTT; cdr3_aa: CASSQEGSQGRADTQYF
v_call: TRBV13; j_call: TRBJ2-1; d_call: TRBD2; clone_size: once; cdr3_nt: TGTGCCAGCAGCCTGATAGCGGGAGTTGGGAGCAATGAGCAGTTCTTC; cdr3_aa: CASSLIAGVGSNEQFF
v_call: TRBV14; j_call: TRBJ2-3; d_call: TRBD2; clone_size: NA; cdr3_nt: TGTGCCAGCAGCCAACGGGGACTAGGATCGGTTCGGCAGTATTTT; cdr3_aa: CASSQRGLGSVRQYF
v_call: TRBV7-6; j_call: TRBJ1-1; d_call: TRBD1; clone_size: NA; cdr3_nt: TGTGCCAGCAGCTTGACAGGGATAAACACTGAAGCTTTCTTT; cdr3_aa: CASSLTGINTEAFF
v_call: TRBV6-5; j_call: TRBJ2-7; d_call: NA; clone_size: NA; cdr3_nt: TGTGCCAGCAGTTCACGAAAGACAGAAGACTACGAGCAGTACTTC; cdr3_aa: CASSSRKTEDYEQYF
v_call: TRBV11-2; j_call: TRBJ2-2; d_call: TRBD1; clone_size: NA; cdr3_nt: TGTGCCAGCAGCTTAGATTGGGACAGGGGTGACACCGGGGAGCTGTTTTTT; cdr3_aa: CASSLDWDRGDTGELFF
v_call: TRBV30; j_call: TRBJ2-7; d_call: NA; clone_size: NA; cdr3_nt: TGTGCCTGGAGTCCCTGGGACGCCGGGGAGCAGTACTTC; cdr3_aa: CAWSPWDAGEQYF
v_call: TRBV6-1; j_call: TRBJ2-7; d_call: NA; clone_size: NA; cdr3_nt: TGTGCCACATCAAAGGAGGGATATATCTACGAGCAGTACTTC; cdr3_aa: CATSKEGYIYEQYF
v_call: TRBV5-4; j_call: TRBJ2-7; d_call: NA; clone_size: NA; cdr3_nt: TGTGCCAGCAGCTTGGATGGGGCCTACTACGAGCAGTACTTC; cdr3_aa: CASSLDGAYYEQYF
v_call: TRBV10-3; j_call: TRBJ2-7; d_call: NA; clone_size: NA; cdr3_nt: TGTGCCATCAGTGAGTCGGGACTTCGTGGCTCCGAGCAGTACTTC; cdr3_aa: CAISESGLRGSEQYF
v_call: TRBV5-4; j_call: TRBJ1-1; d_call: NA; clone_size: NA; cdr3_nt: TGTGCCAGCAGCTTGTTGATTCGACGGCGGGCCCCGAACACTGAAGCTTTCTTT; cdr3_aa: CASSLLIRRRAPNTEAFF
v_call: TRBV6-1; j_call: TRBJ2-7; d_call: NA; clone_size: NA; cdr3_nt: TGTGCCAGCAGCTCTGGATGGGACGAGCAGTACTTC; cdr3_aa: CASSSGWDEQYF
v_call: TRBV5-5; j_call: TRBJ2-3; d_call: NA; clone_size: NA; cdr3_nt: TGTGCCAGCAGCACTCTAGCGCTTAGCACAGATACGCAGTATTTT; cdr3_aa: CASSTLALSTDTQYF
v_call: TRBV9; j_call: TRBJ2-3; d_call: TRBD1; clone_size: NA; cdr3_nt: TGTGCCAGCAGCGGGACCGACAGGGACACAGATACGCAGTATTTT; cdr3_aa: CASSGTDRDTDTQYF
v_call: TRBV7-9; j_call: TRBJ1-1; d_call: NA; clone_size: NA; cdr3_nt: TGTGCCAGCAGCCGGACTCTTGGAGCTTTCTTT; cdr3_aa: CASSRTLGAFF
v_call: TRBV29-1; j_call: TRBJ2-7; d_call: TRBD1; clone_size: NA; cdr3_nt: TGCAGCGTTGTACAGGGGGCGGGCTACGAGCAGTACTTC; cdr3_aa: CSVVQGAGYEQYF
v_call: TRBV10-3; j_call: TRBJ2-3; d_call: TRBD1; clone_size: NA; cdr3_nt: TGTGCCATCAGTGAGTTGGTTCGGACAGGGCGAGGCGGAGATACGCAGTATTTT; cdr3_aa: CAISELVRTGRGGDTQYF
v_call: TRBV5-4; j_call: TRBJ2-7; d_call: NA; clone_size: NA; cdr3_nt: TGTGCCAGCAGCCCCGGGGCTACCTACGAGCAGTACTTC; cdr3_aa: CASSPGATYEQYF
v_call: TRBV5-1; j_call: TRBJ1-1; d_call: TRBD1; clone_size: NA; cdr3_nt: TGCGCCAGCGGTACGGGGACAGGGGGGAGCGGGACTTTCTTT; cdr3_aa: CASGTGTGGSGTFF
v_call: TRBV28; j_call: TRBJ1-3; d_call: NA; clone_size: NA; cdr3_nt: TGTGCCAGCAGTTTATCACCCATGCAGGGAAACACCATATATTTT; cdr3_aa: CASSLSPMQGNTIYF
v_call: TRBV29-1; j_call: TRBJ2-1; d_call: TRBD2; clone_size: NA; cdr3_nt: TGCAGCGTTCGGTCGTTGGCGGGAGTGGGCAATGAGCAGTTCTTC; cdr3_aa: CSVRSLAGVGNEQFF
v_call: TRBV7-9; j_call: TRBJ1-4; d_call: NA; clone_size: NA; cdr3_nt: TGTGCCAGCAGCTACCCGCAGGGGGAAAAACTGTTTTTT; cdr3_aa: CASSYPQGEKLFF
v_call: TRBV19; j_call: TRBJ1-5; d_call: TRBD1; clone_size: NA; cdr3_nt: TGTGCCAGTAGTCTCGAACAGGGGATCCGTCAGCCCCAGCATTTT; cdr3_aa: CASSLEQGIRQPQHF
v_call: TRBV6-5; j_call: TRBJ2-3; d_call: NA; clone_size: NA; cdr3_nt: TGTGCCATCAGTGAGAAAGGAGATACGCAGTATTTT; cdr3_aa: CAISEKGDTQYF
v_call: TRBV7-9; j_call: TRBJ2-7; d_call: TRBD2; clone_size: NA; cdr3_nt: TGTGCCAGCAGCCATACTAGCGGGGGATTCGAGTCCTACGAGCAGTACTTC; cdr3_aa: CASSHTSGGFESYEQYF
v_call: TRBV7-9; j_call: TRBJ2-3; d_call: TRBD1; clone_size: NA; cdr3_nt: TGTGCCAGCAGCGACGGGACAGGTCGTGCAGATACGCAGTATTTT; cdr3_aa: CASSDGTGRADTQYF
v_call: TRBV28; j_call: TRBJ1-5; d_call: NA; clone_size: few; cdr3_nt: TGTGCCAGCAACCAAGGGTGGAATCAGCCCCAGCATTTT; cdr3_aa: CASNQGWNQPQHF
v_call: TRBV27; j_call: TRBJ1-1; d_call: TRBD1; clone_size: NA; cdr3_nt: TGTGCCAGCAGTCGCCGCCCGCCGGGACAGGGTTTGAACACTGAAGCTTTCTTT; cdr3_aa: CASSRRPPGQGLNTEAFF
v_call: TRBV5-5; j_call: TRBJ2-7; d_call: TRBD2; clone_size: NA; cdr3_nt: TGTGCCAGCGGCCGGCGGGAGGGCATAGACGAGCAGTACTTC; cdr3_aa: CASGRREGIDEQYF
v_call: TRBV7-2; j_call: TRBJ2-7; d_call: TRBD1; clone_size: NA; cdr3_nt: TGTGCCAGCAGCTTTTCCGGGACAGGAGTCTACGAGCAGTACTTC; cdr3_aa: CASSFSGTGVYEQYF
v_call: TRBV5-6; j_call: TRBJ2-7; d_call: NA; clone_size: NA; cdr3_nt: TGTGCCAGCAGCTTACAGCCCGGGGCCCCGAGGGAGCAGTACTTC; cdr3_aa: CASSLQPGAPREQYF
v_call: TRBV5-4; j_call: TRBJ2-1; d_call: NA; clone_size: NA; cdr3_nt: TGTGCCAGCAGCTTTAACCTTTATGAGCAGTTCTTC; cdr3_aa: CASSFNLYEQFF
v_call: TRBV6-1; j_call: TRBJ2-7; d_call: NA; clone_size: NA; cdr3_nt: TGTGCCAGCAGTGTCTGGATGGGCGAGCAGTACTTC; cdr3_aa: CASSVWMGEQYF
v_call: TRBV27; j_call: TRBJ2-7; d_call: TRBD2; clone_size: NA; cdr3_nt: TGTGCCAGCAGTTTATCGGGACTAGCTTTCTACGAGCAGTACTTC; cdr3_aa: CASSLSGLAFYEQYF
v_call: TRBV11-2; j_call: TRBJ2-1; d_call: NA; clone_size: NA; cdr3_nt: TGTGCCAGCAGCGCCCACCCCGGGAATGAGCAGTTCTTC; cdr3_aa: CASSAHPGNEQFF
v_call: TRBV9; j_call: TRBJ2-1; d_call: TRBD2; clone_size: NA; cdr3_nt: TGTGCCAGCAGCGCGACTAGCGGGAGGGCGGAATGGTACAATGAGCAGTTCTTC; cdr3_aa: CASSATSGRAEWYNEQFF
v_call: TRBV10-3; j_call: TRBJ2-1; d_call: NA; clone_size: NA; cdr3_nt: TGTGCCATCAGTTCAACCGGGACCCGGGACTACAATGAGCAGTTCTTC; cdr3_aa: CAISSTGTRDYNEQFF
v_call: TRBV5-6; j_call: TRBJ2-5; d_call: NA; clone_size: NA; cdr3_nt: TGTGCCAGCAGCTTGGTAACAGGAACCCGCCAAGAGACCCAGTACTTC; cdr3_aa: CASSLVTGTRQETQYF
v_call: TRBV6-5; j_call: TRBJ1-5; d_call: NA; clone_size: once; cdr3_nt: TGTGCCAGCAGTTACCCCACCCAGGGTGACAATCAGCCCCAGCATTTT; cdr3_aa: CASSYPTQGDNQPQHF
v_call: TRBV9; j_call: TRBJ2-7; d_call: NA; clone_size: NA; cdr3_nt: TGTGCCAGCAGCGTAGCAGAGAGTACTACCTACGAGCAGTACTTC; cdr3_aa: CASSVAESTTYEQYF
v_call: TRBV27; j_call: TRBJ2-2; d_call: TRBD2; clone_size: NA; cdr3_nt: TGTGCCAGCAGCCCGGGGGGGAACACCGGGGAGCTGTTTTTT; cdr3_aa: CASSPGGNTGELFF
v_call: TRBV9; j_call: TRBJ2-7; d_call: TRBD2; clone_size: once; cdr3_nt: TGTGCCAGCAGCTTAAGCAGTAACCGGGACTACTCCTACGAGCAGTACTTC; cdr3_aa: CASSLSSNRDYSYEQYF
v_call: TRBV21-1; j_call: TRBJ1-5; d_call: NA; clone_size: few; cdr3_nt: TGTGCCAGCAGCAAAGCGTCGAATCAGCCCCAGCATTTT; cdr3_aa: CASSKASNQPQHF
v_call: TRBV5-5; j_call: TRBJ2-7; d_call: TRBD2; clone_size: once; cdr3_nt: TGTGCCAGCAGCCGTGGACTAGCGGGAGTGGGGTCCTACGAGCAGTACTTC; cdr3_aa: CASSRGLAGVGSYEQYF
v_call: TRBV29-1; j_call: TRBJ2-3; d_call: NA; clone_size: NA; cdr3_nt: TGCAGCGTTGACGACCACACAGATACGCAGTATTTT; cdr3_aa: CSVDDHTDTQYF